Below, 18 T cell receptor beta chains from the same sample are listed, as sequenced in a study of chemoradiotherapy in HPV16-positive cancers. Clones were sequenced by immunoSEQ multiplex PCR, and TCRdb holds only the in-frame ones, with some missing. The repertoire includes 14,000 or so clones, about two thirds of them detected once, and roughly a fifth sits in the top ten. The sample was acquired from a patient who underwent chemoradiotherapy. Receptors were obtained from a human donor with HPV-associated anogenital cancer.

The sample holds a few counts of this clone. The chain links TRBV6-4 to TRBJ1-3, with TRBD1 matching over 9 bases. This CDR3 region has 16 residues. Trimming removed 4 bases from V and 7 bases from J; junction bases left unmatched: 11. Germline CDR1 MRHNA, CDR2 SNTAGT. The CDR3 region is CASSASDRGRWNTIYF. CDR3 in DNA: TGTGCCAGCAGTGCCTCGGACAGGGGAAGATGGAACACCATATATTTT.

The chain has TRBV5-1 and TRBJ1-1; perhaps TRBD1 as D (5 bases). Germline values: CDR1 SGHRS, CDR2 YFSETQ. Between the trimmed V and J ends, which lost 6 bases and 2 bases, there was a span of 11 bases. The CDR3 is 13 residues long. Written as DNA, the CDR3 is TGCGCCAGCAAAGTGACAGTTAACACTGAAGCTTTCTTT. Translated, it gives CASKVTVNTEAFF.

The rearrangement links TRBV9 to TRBJ2-3, with 10 bases fitting TRBD2. Germline loops: CDR1 SGDLS, CDR2 YYNGEE. Germline trimming cut 4 bases from V and 2 bases from J; bases unmatched to any gene: 4. The length of the CDR3 is 15 residues. CDR3 amino acids: CASSKGLASTDTQYF. CDR3 nucleotide sequence: TGTGCCAGCAGCAAGGGACTAGCGTCCACAGATACGCAGTATTTT.

The genes are TRBV5-6 and TRBJ2-2; 10 bases line up with TRBD1. Germline V gene sequence: CDR1 SGHDT, CDR2 YYEEEE. The CDR3 contains 16 residues. After removal of 2 bases from V and 3 bases from J, the junction contained 4 bases not matched to a gene. The CDR3 DNA follows: TGTGCCAGCAGCTTTGTTGGGACAGGGGACACCGGGGAGCTGTTTTTT. Residues: CASSFVGTGDTGELFF.

The V and J genes are TRBV7-9 and TRBJ2-3; a weak D match, TRBD1 (6 bases). The CDR3 extends over 16 amino acids. Trimming pared 4 bases from V and 0 bases from J, leaving 14 bases between. CDR1 SEHNR and CDR2 FQNEAQ come from the germline V gene (reference sequence). CDR3 coding DNA: TGTGCCAGCAGCTCACCCGGACAGCGAAGCACAGATACGCAGTATTTT. This encodes CASSSPGQRSTDTQYF.

The chain uses TRBV29-1 and TRBJ1-5; 7 nucleotides agree with TRBD1. V lost 6 bases, J lost 4 bases, and 3 bases stayed unmatched. The CDR3 contains 12 residues. Germline-derived CDR1 and CDR2 are SQVTM and ANQGSEA. This chain's CDR3 is CSVGQNNQPQHF. CDR3 DNA sequence: TGCAGCGTGGGACAGAATAATCAGCCCCAGCATTTT. Using reference TRBV29-1 and TRBJ1-5 for the parts outside the CDR3, the full variable domain is SAVISQKPSRDICQRGTSLTIQCQVDSQVTMMFWYRQQPGQSLTLIATANQGSEATYESGFVIDKFPISRPNLTFSTLTVSNMSPEDSSIYLCSVGQNNQPQHFGDGTRLSIL.

The chain recombines TRBV5-1 with TRBJ2-6; D is undetermined. V lost 0 bases and J 0 bases, leaving 7 bases between the germline ends. Germline assignment: CDR1 SGHRS and CDR2 YFSETQ. The CDR3 sequence is 16 residues long. For the CDR3, the DNA is TGCGCCAGCAGCTTGGGTCTCTTCTCTGGGGCCAACGTCCTGACTTTC. Encoded protein: CASSLGLFSGANVLTF.

The chain recombines TRBV19 with TRBJ2-3; D gene ambiguous. Trimming cost V 5 bases and J 6 bases, with 6 bases left between them. CDR3 size: 11 residues. The germline V gene encodes CDR1 LNHDA and CDR2 SQIVND (reference sequence). The CDR3 spells CASSRGDTQYF. Here the CDR3 DNA reads TGTGCCAGTAGTCGTGGGGATACGCAGTATTTT.

J is TRBJ2-4 and V is TRBV2, with D perhaps TRBD2 (6 bases). This CDR3 is built from 13 residues. Germline lookup yields CDR1 SNHLY and CDR2 FYNNEI. The ends were cut back, 5 bases at V and 9 bases at J, with 14 bases in the middle. CDR3 nucleotides: TGTGCCAGCAGTATCCGGGGAGGATCCATTCAGTACTTC. Translation: CASSIRGGSIQYF. Full variable domain (remainder filled in from reference TRBV2 and TRBJ2-4): EPEVTQTPSHQVTQMGQEVILRCVPISNHLYFYWYRQILGQKVEFLVSFYNNEISEKSEIFDDQFSVERPDGSNFTLKIRSTKLEDSAMYFCASSIRGGSIQYFGAGTRLSVL.

This chain uses TRBV2 with TRBJ1-5; 8 nucleotides line up with TRBD1. Trimming cost V 5 bases and J 6 bases; bases outside gene matches: 6. The CDR3 is 14 amino acids. The germline gives CDR1 SNHLY, CDR2 FYNNEI. CDR3 in DNA: TGTGCCAGCAGTTCCGGGACAGGTAGTCAGCCCCAGCATTTT. It is translated as CASSSGTGSQPQHF. The full variable domain, completed using reference TRBV2 and TRBJ1-5, is EPEVTQTPSHQVTQMGQEVILRCVPISNHLYFYWYRQILGQKVEFLVSFYNNEISEKSEIFDDQFSVERPDGSNFTLKIRSTKLEDSAMYFCASSSGTGSQPQHFGDGTRLSIL.

The V and J genes are TRBV9 and TRBJ2-1; tentatively, D is TRBD1 or TRBD2 (5 bases each). The germline CDR1 and CDR2 sequences are SGDLS and YYNGEE. V lost 2 bases and J lost 6, with 12 bases in between. This CDR3 is built from 14 residues. CDR3 sequence reads: CASSVGGRGNEQFF. The CDR3, as DNA: TGTGCCAGCAGCGTTGGGGGTAGGGGCAATGAGCAGTTCTTC.

This clone has a handful of counts. The chain combines TRBV5-5 with TRBJ2-7, with D perhaps given as TRBD1 or TRBD2 (6 bases each). The V gene's germline CDR1 is SGHKS and CDR2 YYEKEE (reference sequence). Trimming removed 1 base from V and 5 bases from J, with 16 bases in between. The CDR3 loop spans 15 amino acids. The chain's CDR3 is CASSLMGGGQHEQYF. CDR3 in DNA: TGTGCCAGCAGCTTGATGGGGGGCGGGCAACACGAGCAGTACTTC.

The chain has TRBV7-2 and TRBJ2-3; D not certain. This CDR3 is built from 12 residues. The germline CDR1 and CDR2 sequences are SGHTA and FQGNSA. Trimming removed 2 bases from V and 2 bases from J, with 2 bases in between. The chain's CDR3 is CASSLPTDTQYF. The CDR3 nucleotides are TGTGCCAGCAGCTTACCCACAGATACGCAGTATTTT.

This sequence joins TRBV2 and TRBJ2-5, with a weak D call TRBD2 (5 bases). The CDR3 length is 14 residues. Deletions cut 7 bases from V and 5 bases from J, with 17 bases between. Germline loops: CDR1 SNHLY, CDR2 FYNNEI. Written as DNA, the CDR3 is TGTGCCAGCACCATCGGCGGGTTGGGGGAGACCCAGTACTTC. It codes for CASTIGGLGETQYF.

CDR3 DNA sequence: TGTGCCAGCAGCTTGATAGGGGGTGGTGGCTACACCTTC. Translation: CASSLIGGGGYTF. The chain carries TRBV5-4 and TRBJ1-2; a weak D match, TRBD1 (6 bases). Germline V gene sequence: CDR1 SGHNT, CDR2 YYREEE (reference sequence). This CDR3 region has 13 residues. Trimming removed 1 base at V and 7 bases at J, with 11 bases between.

The rearrangement uses TRBV4-1 and TRBJ1-5; D ambiguous. The CDR3 length is 15 residues. Trimming stripped 3 bases from V and 2 bases from J, with 11 bases between. CDR1 and CDR2 from the germline V gene are MGHRA and YSYEKL. The CDR3 DNA sequence: TGCGCCAGCAGCCAGCGACTAGTAGGCAATCAGCCCCAGCATTTT. Translated: CASSQRLVGNQPQHF.

This clone rates as medium-sized. The V call is TRBV25-1, the J call TRBJ1-6, with TRBD1 identical over 9 bases. The germline V gene has CDR1 MGHDK and CDR2 SYGVNS. The junction had 9 bases not matched to a gene; V was cut back by 7 bases and J by 8 bases. This CDR3 has 15 amino acids. CDR3 in DNA: TGTGCCAGCACCACTTGGGACAGGGATGATTCACCCCTCCACTTT. Translation: CASTTWDRDDSPLHF.

The gene calls are TRBV10-3 and TRBJ1-1; 7 nucleotides line up with TRBD1. Germline trimming cut 6 bases from V and 4 bases from J; bases unmatched to any gene: 8. CDR3 length equals 14 residues. In germline, CDR1 is ENHRY, CDR2 SYGVKD. CDR3 amino acids: CAISLTGSSTEAFF. CDR3 in DNA: TGTGCCATCAGCCTGACAGGGTCTAGCACTGAAGCTTTCTTT.